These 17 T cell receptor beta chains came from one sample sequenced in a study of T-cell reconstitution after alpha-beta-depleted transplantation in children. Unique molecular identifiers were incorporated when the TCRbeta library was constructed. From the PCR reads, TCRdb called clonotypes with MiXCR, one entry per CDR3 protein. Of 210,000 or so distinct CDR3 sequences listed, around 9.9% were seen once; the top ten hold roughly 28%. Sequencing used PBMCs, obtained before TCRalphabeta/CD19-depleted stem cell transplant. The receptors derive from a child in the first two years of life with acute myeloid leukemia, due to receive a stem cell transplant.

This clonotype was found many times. This chain's CDR3 is CASSLGPLYTF. The CDR3 region has the DNA TGTGCCAGCAGCTTAGGACCCCTATACACCTTC. The chain employs TRBV7-9 and TRBJ1-2, with D hard to call. V was shortened by 1 base and J by 11 bases, with 8 bases between the two germline ends. Germline assignment: CDR1 SEHNR and CDR2 FQNEAQ (reference sequence). The CDR3 is 11 amino acids.

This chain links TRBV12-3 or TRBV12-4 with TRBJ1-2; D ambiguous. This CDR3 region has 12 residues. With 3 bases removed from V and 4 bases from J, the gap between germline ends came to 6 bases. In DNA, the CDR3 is TGTGCCAGCAGTTTCAGTACCTATGGCTACACCTTC. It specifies CASSFSTYGYTF.

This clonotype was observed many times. CDR3 region: CASSQADGLLNTEAFF. CDR3 bases: TGTGCCAGCAGCCAAGCAGACGGGCTACTGAACACTGAAGCTTTCTTT. The rearrangement uses TRBV14 and TRBJ1-1; D gene unclear. The CDR3 totals 16 residues. Trimming took 1 base from V and 0 from J, leaving 12 bases between them. CDR1 is SGHDN and CDR2 is FVKESK in the germline V gene.

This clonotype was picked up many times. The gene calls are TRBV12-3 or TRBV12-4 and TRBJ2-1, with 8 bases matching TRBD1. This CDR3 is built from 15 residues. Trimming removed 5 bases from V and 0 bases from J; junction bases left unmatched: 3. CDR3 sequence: CASSQDRGSYNEQFF. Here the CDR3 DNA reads TGTGCCAGCAGTCAAGACAGGGGCTCCTACAATGAGCAGTTCTTC.

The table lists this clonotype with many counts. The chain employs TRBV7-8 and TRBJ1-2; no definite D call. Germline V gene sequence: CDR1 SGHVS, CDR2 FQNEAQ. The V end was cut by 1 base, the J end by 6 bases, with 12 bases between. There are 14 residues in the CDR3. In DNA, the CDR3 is TGTGCCAGCAGCTTAGTAGCAGGAGAGGATGGCTACACCTTC. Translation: CASSLVAGEDGYTF. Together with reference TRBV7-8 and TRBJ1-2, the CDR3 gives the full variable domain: GAGVSQSPRYKVAKRGQDVALRCDPISGHVSLFWYQQALGQGPEFLTYFQNEAQLDKSGLPSDRFFAERPEGSVSTLKIQRTQQEDSAVYLCASSLVAGEDGYTFGSGTRLTVV.

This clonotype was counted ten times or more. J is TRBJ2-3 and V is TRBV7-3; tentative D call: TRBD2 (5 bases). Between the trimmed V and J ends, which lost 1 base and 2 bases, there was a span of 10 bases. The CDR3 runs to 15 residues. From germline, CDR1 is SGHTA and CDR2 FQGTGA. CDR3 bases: TGTGCCAGCAGCTTAATGTCGGAGGCCACAGATACGCAGTATTTT. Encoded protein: CASSLMSEATDTQYF.

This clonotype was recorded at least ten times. The chain's CDR3 is CAIRHPQARGGELFF. CDR3 nucleotides: TGTGCCATAAGACACCCGCAGGCTCGGGGCGGGGAGCTGTTTTTT. This chain links TRBV28 with TRBJ2-2, with D tentatively TRBD2 (5 bases). Looked up from germline, CDR1 is MDHEN and CDR2 is SYDVKM. V dropped 10 bases and J dropped 7 bases, with 22 bases sitting between them. CDR3 length: 15 amino acids. Combining the CDR3 with reference TRBV28 and TRBJ2-2 gives the whole variable domain DVKVTQSSRYLVKRTGEKVFLECVQDMDHENMFWYRQDPGLGLRLIYFSYDVKMKEKGDIPEGYSVSREKKERFSLILESASTNQTSMYLCAIRHPQARGGELFFGEGSRLTVL.

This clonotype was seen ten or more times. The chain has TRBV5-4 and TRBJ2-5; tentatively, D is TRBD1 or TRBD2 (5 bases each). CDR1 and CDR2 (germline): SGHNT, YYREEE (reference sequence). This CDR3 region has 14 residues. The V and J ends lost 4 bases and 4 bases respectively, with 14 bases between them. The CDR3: CASSRGQEGETQYF. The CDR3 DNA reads TGTGCCAGCAGCCGAGGACAAGAGGGAGAGACCCAGTACTTC.

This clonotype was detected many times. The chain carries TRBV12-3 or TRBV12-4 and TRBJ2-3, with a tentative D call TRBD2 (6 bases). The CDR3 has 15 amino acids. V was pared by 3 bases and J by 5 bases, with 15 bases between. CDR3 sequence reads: CASSLVGLRVDTQYF. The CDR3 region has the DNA TGTGCCAGCAGTTTGGTGGGACTGCGGGTAGATACGCAGTATTTT.

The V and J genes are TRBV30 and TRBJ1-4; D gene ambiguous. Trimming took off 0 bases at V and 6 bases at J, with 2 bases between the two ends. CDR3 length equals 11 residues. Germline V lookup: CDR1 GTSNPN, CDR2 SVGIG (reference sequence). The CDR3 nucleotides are TGTGCCTGGAGTGTTTATGAAAAACTGTTTTTT. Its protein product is CAWSVYEKLFF.

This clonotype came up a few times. CDR3 in amino acids: CASSPDLSYEQYF. The CDR3 DNA is TGTGCCAGCTCACCTGACCTCTCCTACGAGCAGTACTTC. The chain has TRBV18 and TRBJ2-7, with D uncertain. V lost 3 bases and J 0 bases, leaving 6 bases between the germline ends. Per the germline V gene, CDR1 is KGHSH and CDR2 is LQKENI. This CDR3 has 13 residues.

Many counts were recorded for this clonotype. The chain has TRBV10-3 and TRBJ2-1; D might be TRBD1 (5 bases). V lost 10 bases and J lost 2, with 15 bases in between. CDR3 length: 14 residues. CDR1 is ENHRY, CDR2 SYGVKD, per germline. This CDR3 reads CATQGLHPYNEQFF. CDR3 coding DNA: TGTGCCACCCAGGGCCTACACCCCTACAATGAGCAGTTCTTC.

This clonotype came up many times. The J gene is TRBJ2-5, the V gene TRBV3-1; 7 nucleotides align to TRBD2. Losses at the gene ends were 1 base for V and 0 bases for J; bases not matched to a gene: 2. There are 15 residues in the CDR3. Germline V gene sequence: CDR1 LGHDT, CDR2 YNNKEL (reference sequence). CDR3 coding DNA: TGTGCCAGCAGCCAAGCGACTAGCCACCAAGAGACCCAGTACTTC. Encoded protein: CASSQATSHQETQYF.

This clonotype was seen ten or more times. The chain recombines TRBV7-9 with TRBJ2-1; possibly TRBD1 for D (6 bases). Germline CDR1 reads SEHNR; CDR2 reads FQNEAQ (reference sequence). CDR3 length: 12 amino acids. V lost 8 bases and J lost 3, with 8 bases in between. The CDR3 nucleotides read TGTGCCAGCGCCAGGGGCTACAATGAGCAGTTCTTC. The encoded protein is CASARGYNEQFF.

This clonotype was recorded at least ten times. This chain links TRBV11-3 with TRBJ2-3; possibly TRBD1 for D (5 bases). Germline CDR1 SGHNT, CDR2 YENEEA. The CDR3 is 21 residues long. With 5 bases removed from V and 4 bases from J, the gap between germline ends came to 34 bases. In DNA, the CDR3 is TGTGCCAGCAGCCCAGATCGGCCCCTTACCCGCGGACAAAACCAGGCAGATACGCAGTATTTT. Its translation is CASSPDRPLTRGQNQADTQYF. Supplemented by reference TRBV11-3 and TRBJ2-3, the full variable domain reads EAGVVQSPRYKIIEKKQPVAFWCNPISGHNTLYWYLQNLGQGPELLIRYENEEAVDDSQLPKDRFSAERLKGVDSTLKIQPAELGDSAVYLCASSPDRPLTRGQNQADTQYFGPGTRLTVL.

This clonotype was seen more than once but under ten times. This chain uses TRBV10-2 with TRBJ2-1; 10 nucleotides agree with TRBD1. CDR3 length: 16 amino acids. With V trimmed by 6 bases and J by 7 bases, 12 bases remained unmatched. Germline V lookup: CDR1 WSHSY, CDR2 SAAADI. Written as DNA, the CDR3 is TGCGCCAGCAGGGACGACCGGGACAGGGGTCGAAATGAGCAGTTCTTC. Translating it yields CASRDDRDRGRNEQFF.

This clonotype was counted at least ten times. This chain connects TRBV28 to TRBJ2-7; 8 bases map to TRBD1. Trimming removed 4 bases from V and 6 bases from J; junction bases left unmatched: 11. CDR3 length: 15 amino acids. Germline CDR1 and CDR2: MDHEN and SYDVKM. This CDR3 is CASSSRTGRLGEQYF. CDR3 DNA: TGTGCCAGCAGTTCGAGGACAGGGAGGTTGGGCGAGCAGTACTTC.